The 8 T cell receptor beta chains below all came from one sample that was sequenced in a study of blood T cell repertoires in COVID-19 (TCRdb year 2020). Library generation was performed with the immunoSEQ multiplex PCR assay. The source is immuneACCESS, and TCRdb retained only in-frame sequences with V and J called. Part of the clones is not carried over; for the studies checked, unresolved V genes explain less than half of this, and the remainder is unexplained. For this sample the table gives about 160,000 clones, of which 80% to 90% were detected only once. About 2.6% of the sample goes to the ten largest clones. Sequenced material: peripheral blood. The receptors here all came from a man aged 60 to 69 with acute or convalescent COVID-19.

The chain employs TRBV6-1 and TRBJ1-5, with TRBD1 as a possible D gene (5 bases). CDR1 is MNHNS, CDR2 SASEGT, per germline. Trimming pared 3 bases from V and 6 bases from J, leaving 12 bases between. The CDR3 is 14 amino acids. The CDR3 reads CASSDQGRTQPQHF. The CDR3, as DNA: TGTGCCAGCAGTGACCAGGGTAGGACTCAGCCCCAGCATTTT.

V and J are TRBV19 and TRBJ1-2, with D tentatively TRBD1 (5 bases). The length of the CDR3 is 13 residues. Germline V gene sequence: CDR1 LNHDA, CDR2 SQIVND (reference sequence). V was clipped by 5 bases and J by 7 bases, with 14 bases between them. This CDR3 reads CASSQQEFGGYTF. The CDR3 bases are TGTGCCAGTAGTCAACAGGAATTCGGTGGCTACACCTTC. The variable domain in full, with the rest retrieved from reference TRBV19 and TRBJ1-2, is DGGITQSPKYLFRKEGQNVTLSCEQNLNHDAMYWYRQDPGQGLRLIYYSQIVNDFQKGDIAEGYSVSREKKESFPLTVTSAQKNPTAFYLCASSQQEFGGYTFGSGTRLTVV.

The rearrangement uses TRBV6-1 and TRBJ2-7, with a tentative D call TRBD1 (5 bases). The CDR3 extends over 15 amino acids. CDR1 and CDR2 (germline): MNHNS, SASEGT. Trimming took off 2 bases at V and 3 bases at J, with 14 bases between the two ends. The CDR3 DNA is TGTGCCAGCAGTGAACAAACCCAGGGCTTCTACGAGCAGTACTTC. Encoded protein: CASSEQTQGFYEQYF.

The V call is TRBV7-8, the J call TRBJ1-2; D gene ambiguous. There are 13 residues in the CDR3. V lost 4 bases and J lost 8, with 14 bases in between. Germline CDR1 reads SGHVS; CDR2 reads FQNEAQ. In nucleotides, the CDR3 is TGTGCCAGCAGCTCGAACCCAGGCACCGGCTACACCTTC. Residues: CASSSNPGTGYTF.

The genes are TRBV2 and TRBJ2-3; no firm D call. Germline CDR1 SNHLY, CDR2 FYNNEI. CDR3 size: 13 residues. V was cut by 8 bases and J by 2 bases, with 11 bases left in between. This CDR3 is CASVTRYTDTQYF. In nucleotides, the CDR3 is TGTGCCAGCGTGACAAGATACACAGATACGCAGTATTTT.

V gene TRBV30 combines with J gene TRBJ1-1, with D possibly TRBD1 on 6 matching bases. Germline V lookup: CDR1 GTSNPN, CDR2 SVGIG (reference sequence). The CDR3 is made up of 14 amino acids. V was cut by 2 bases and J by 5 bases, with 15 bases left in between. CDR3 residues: CAWSPSPGATEAFF. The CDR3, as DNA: TGTGCCTGGAGTCCCTCGCCAGGGGCTACTGAAGCTTTCTTT.

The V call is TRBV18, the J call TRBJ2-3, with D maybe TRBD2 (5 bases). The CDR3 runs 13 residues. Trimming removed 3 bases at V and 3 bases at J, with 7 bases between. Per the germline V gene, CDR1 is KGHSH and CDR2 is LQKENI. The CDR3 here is CASSPTNTDTQYF. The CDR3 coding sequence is TGTGCCAGCTCACCGACTAATACAGATACGCAGTATTTT.

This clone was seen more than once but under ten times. CDR3 in DNA: TGTGCCAGCTCACCTGAGATTCTCCATGGCTACACCTTC. Translating it yields CASSPEILHGYTF. The rearrangement uses TRBV18 and TRBJ1-2; no definite D call. The CDR3 runs to 13 residues. CDR1 and CDR2 (germline): KGHSH, LQKENI. V lost 3 bases and J 6 bases, leaving 11 bases between the germline ends.